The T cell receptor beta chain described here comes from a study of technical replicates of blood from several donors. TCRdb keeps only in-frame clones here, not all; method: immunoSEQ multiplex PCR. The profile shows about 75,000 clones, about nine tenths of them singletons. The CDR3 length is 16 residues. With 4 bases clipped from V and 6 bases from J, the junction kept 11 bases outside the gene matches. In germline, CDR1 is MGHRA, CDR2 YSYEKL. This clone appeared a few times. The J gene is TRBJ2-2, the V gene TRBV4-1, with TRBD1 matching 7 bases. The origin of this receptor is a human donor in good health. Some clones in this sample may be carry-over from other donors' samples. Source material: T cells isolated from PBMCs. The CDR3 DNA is TGCGCCAGCAGCCTATACGACAGGGTAGAAGCCGGGGAGCTGTTTTTT. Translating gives CASSLYDRVEAGELFF.